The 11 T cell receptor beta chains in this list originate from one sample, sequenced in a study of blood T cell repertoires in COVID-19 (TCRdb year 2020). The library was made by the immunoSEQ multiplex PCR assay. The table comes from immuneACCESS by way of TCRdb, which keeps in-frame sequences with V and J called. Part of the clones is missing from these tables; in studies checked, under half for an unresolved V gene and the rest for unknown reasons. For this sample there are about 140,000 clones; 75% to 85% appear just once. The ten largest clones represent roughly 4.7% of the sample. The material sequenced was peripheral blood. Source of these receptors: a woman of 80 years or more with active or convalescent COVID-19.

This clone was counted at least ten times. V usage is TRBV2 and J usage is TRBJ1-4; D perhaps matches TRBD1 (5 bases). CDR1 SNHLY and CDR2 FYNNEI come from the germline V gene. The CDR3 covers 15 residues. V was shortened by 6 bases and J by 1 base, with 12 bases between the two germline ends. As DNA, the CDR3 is TGTGCCAGCAGCGGGCTGGGGGGAACTAATGAAAAACTGTTTTTT. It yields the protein CASSGLGGTNEKLFF. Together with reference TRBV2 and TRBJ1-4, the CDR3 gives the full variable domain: EPEVTQTPSHQVTQMGQEVILRCVPISNHLYFYWYRQILGQKVEFLVSFYNNEISEKSEIFDDQFSVERPDGSNFTLKIRSTKLEDSAMYFCASSGLGGTNEKLFFGSGTQLSVL.

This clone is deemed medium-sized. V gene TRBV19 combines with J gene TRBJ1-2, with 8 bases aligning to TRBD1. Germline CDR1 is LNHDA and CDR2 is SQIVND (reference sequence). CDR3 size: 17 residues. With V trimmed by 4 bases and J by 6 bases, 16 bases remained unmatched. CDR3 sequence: CASSTLFDRGKEDGYTF. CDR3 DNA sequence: TGTGCCAGTAGTACCCTCTTCGACAGGGGAAAGGAGGATGGCTACACCTTC.

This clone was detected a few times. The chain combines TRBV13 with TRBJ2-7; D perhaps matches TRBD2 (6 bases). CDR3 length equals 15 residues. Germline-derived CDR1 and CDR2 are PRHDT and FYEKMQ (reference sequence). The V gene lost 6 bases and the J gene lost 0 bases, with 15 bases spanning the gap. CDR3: CASSGMGGVSYEQYF. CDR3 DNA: TGTGCCAGCAGTGGGATGGGCGGGGTCTCCTACGAGCAGTACTTC.

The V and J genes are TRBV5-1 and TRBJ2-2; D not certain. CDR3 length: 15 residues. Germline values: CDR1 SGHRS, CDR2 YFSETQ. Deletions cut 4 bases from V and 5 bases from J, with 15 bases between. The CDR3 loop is CASSEEVVQTGELFF. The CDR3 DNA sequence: TGCGCCAGCAGCGAGGAAGTAGTACAAACCGGGGAGCTGTTTTTT.

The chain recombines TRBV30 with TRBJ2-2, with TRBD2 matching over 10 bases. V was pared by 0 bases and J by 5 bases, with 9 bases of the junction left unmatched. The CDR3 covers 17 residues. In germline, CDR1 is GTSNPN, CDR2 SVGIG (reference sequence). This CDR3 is CAWSVGAGGSRTGELFF. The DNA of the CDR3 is TGTGCCTGGAGTGTGGGAGCGGGGGGGTCTAGAACCGGGGAGCTGTTTTTT.

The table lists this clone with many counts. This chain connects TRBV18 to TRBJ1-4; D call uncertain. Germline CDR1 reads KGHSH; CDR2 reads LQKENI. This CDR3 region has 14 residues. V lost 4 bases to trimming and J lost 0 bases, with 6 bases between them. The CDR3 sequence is CASSLLTTNEKLFF. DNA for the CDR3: TGTGCCAGCTCACTACTTACAACTAATGAAAAACTGTTTTTT.

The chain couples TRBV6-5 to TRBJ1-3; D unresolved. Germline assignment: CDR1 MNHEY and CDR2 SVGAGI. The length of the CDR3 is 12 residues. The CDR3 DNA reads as TGTGCAACATCCGCGGGAGGAAACACCATATATTTT. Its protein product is CATSAGGNTIYF.

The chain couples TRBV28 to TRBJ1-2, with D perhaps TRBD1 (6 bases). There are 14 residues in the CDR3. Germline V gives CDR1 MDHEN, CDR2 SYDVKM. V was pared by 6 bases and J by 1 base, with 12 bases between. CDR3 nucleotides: TGTGCCAGCAGACTAGGGGGTAATAACTATGGCTACACCTTC. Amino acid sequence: CASRLGGNNYGYTF.

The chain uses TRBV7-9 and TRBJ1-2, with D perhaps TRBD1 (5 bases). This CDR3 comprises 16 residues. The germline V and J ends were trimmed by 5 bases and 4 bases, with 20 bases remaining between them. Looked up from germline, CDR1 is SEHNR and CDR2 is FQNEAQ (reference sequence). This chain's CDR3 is CASSLGGTPGSYGYTF. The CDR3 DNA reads TGTGCCAGCAGCCTGGGGGGGACGCCGGGGAGCTATGGCTACACCTTC.

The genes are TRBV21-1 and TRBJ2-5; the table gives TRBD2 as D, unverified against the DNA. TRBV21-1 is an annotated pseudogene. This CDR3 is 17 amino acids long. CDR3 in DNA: TGTGCCAGCAGCAAAAAGGATCGACGGGGTTATTCGGAGACCCAGTACTTC. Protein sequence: CASSKKDRRGYSETQYF.

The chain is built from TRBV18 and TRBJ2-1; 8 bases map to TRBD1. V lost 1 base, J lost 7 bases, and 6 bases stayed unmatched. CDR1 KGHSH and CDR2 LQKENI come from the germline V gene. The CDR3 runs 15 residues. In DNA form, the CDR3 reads TGTGCCAGCTCACCACGGGCAGGGGGCAGTAATGAGCAGTTCTTC. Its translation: CASSPRAGGSNEQFF.